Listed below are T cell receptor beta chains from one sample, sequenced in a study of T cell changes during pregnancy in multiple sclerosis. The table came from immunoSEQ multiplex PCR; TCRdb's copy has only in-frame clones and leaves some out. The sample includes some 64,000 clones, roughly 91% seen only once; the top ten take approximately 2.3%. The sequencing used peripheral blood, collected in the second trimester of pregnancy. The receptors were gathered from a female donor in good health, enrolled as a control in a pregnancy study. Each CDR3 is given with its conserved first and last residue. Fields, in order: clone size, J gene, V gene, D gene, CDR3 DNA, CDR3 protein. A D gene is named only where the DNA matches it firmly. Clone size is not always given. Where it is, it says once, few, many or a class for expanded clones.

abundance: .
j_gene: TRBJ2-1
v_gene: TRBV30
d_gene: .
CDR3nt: TGTGCCTGGAGTGTGGTGCGGGGTCTCAATGAGCAGTTCTTC
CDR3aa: CAWSVVRGLNEQFF

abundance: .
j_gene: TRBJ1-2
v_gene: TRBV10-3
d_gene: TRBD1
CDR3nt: TGTGCCATCAGTGAAGGGACAGGGGGCTATGGCTACACCTTC
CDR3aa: CAISEGTGGYGYTF

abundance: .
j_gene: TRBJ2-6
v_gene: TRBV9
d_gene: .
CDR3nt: TGTGCCAGTACTGGGGCCAACGTCCTGACTTTC
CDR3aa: CASTGANVLTF

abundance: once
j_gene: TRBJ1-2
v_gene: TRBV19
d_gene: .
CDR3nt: TGTGCCAGTAGTAAGGAGGGCTATGGCTACACCTTC
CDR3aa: CASSKEGYGYTF

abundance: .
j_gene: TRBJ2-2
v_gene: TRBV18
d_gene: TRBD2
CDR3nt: TGTGCCAGCTCACCGGGACTAGCGGGAGACACCGGGGAGCTGTTTTTT
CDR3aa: CASSPGLAGDTGELFF

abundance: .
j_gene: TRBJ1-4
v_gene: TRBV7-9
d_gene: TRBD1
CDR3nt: TGTGCCAGCAGCTTTGCAGGGGGCGCGTGGGAAAAACTGTTTTTT
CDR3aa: CASSFAGGAWEKLFF

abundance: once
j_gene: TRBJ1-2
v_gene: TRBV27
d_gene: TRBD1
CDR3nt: TGTGCCAGCAGTTTCTCGACAGGGAACGGCTACACCTTC
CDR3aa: CASSFSTGNGYTF

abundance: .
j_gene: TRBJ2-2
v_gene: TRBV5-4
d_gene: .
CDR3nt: TGTGCCAGCAGCTTACAGGGAGTCGGGGAGCTGTTTTTT
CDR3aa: CASSLQGVGELFF

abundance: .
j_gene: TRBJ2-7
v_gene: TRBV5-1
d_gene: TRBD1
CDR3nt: TGCGCCAGCAGCTCCCCGACAGGGGCTCGCTACGAGCAGTACTTC
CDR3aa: CASSSPTGARYEQYF

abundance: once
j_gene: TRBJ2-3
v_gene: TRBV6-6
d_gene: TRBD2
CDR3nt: TGTGCCAGCAGCCACGCTAGCGGTCTGTCCACAGATACGCAGTATTTT
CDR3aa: CASSHASGLSTDTQYF

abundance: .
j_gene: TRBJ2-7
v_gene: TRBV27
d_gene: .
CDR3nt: TGTGCCAGCAGTTTATCCGTGGGGCGGTACGAGCAGTACTTC
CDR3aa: CASSLSVGRYEQYF

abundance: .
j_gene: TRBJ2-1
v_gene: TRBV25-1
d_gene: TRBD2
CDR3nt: TGTGCCAGCAGTGAACCCTTAGCGGGGGGACGTGAGCAGTTCTTC
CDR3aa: CASSEPLAGGREQFF

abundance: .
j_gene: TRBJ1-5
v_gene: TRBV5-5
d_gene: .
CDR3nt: TGTGCCAGCAGCTTGGAGGGGTATCAGCCCCAGCATTTT
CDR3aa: CASSLEGYQPQHF

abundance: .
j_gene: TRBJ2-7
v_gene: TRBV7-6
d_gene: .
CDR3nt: TGTGCCAGCAGCTCTAGCGCGGACTCCTACGAGCAGTACTTC
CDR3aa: CASSSSADSYEQYF

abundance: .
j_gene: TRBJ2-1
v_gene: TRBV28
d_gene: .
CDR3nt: TGTGCCAGCAGTTGGGGAGTGGTAGAGCAGTTCTTC
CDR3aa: CASSWGVVEQFF

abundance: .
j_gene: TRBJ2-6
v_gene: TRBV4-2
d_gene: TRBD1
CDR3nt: TGTGCCAGCAGCCAGTTCCTTATCGACAGGGACGTGGCCGGGGCCAACGTCCTGACTTTC
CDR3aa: CASSQFLIDRDVAGANVLTF

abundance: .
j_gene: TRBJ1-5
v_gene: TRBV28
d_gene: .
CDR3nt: TGTGCCAGCAGTTTGCCCGCAGGGGAGGGTGCTCAGCCCCAGCATTTT
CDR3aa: CASSLPAGEGAQPQHF

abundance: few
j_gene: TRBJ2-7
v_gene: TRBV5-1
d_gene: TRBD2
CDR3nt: TGCGCCAGCAGCTTGGAATCCGGGACTAGCGGGAGGGCCCTCTACGAGCAGTACTTC
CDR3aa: CASSLESGTSGRALYEQYF

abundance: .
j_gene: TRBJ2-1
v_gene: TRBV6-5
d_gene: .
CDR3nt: TGTGCCAGCAGTGGGAGGTACAATGAGCAGTTCTTC
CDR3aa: CASSGRYNEQFF

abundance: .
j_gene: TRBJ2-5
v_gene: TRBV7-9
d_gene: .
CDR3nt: TGTGCCAGCAGCCGACACATCAAACAAGAGACCCAGTACTTC
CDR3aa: CASSRHIKQETQYF

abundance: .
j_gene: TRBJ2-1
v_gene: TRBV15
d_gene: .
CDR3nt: TGTGCCACCAGCAGAGATCAGAGGTCCAGCGTCGCTGAGCAGTTCTTC
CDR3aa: CATSRDQRSSVAEQFF

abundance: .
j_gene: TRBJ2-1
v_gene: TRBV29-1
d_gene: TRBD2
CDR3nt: TGCAGCGTTTCGACTAGCGTTGAGCAGTTCTTC
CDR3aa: CSVSTSVEQFF

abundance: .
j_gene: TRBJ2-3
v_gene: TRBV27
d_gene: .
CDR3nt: TGTGCCAGCAGAAGGGGGGGGACAGATACGCAGTATTTT
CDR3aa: CASRRGGTDTQYF

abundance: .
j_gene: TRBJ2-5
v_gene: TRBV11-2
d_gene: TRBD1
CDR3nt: TGTGCCAGCAGCTTCTTGTCGGGACAGGGGGCAGAGACCCAGTACTTC
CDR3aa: CASSFLSGQGAETQYF

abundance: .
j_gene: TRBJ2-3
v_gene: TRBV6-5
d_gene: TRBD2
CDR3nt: TGTGCCAGCAGTTGGGGTAGCGGGACTGGTACGCAGTATTTT
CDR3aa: CASSWGSGTGTQYF

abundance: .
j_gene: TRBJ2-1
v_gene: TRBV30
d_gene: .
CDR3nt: TGTGCCGGATTCCGGGACAAGCTTTACAATGAGCAGTTCTTC
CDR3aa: CAGFRDKLYNEQFF

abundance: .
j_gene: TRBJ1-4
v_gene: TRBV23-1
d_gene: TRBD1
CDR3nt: TGCGCCAGCAGTGACAGGGCAAGGGAAAAACTGTTTTTT
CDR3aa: CASSDRAREKLFF

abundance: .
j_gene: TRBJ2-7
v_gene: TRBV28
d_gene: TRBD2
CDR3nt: TGTGCCAGCAGTTTACGGTCGGTGGGCGGACTAGCCCACGAGCAGTACTTC
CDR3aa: CASSLRSVGGLAHEQYF

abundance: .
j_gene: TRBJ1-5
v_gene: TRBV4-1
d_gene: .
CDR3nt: TGCGCCAGCAGCCTCCTTCACAACGCGGGCAATCAGCCCCAGCATTTT
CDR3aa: CASSLLHNAGNQPQHF

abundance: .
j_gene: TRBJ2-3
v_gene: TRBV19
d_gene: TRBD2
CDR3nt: TGTGCCACACGAACTGGGACTAGGTCGGCAGATACGCAGTATTTT
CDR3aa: CATRTGTRSADTQYF

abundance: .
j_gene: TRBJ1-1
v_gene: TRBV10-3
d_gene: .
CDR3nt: TGTGCCATCAGTGGCCGACAGCAAGCTTTCTTT
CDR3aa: CAISGRQQAFF

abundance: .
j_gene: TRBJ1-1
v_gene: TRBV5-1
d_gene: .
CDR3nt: TGCGCCAGCACCATGTCCTCTTCGGGGGGAGAAGCTTTCTTT
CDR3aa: CASTMSSSGGEAFF

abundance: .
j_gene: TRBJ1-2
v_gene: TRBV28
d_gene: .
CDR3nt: TGTGCCAGTCTCGGCCTGGAGGGCTTGAACTATGGCTACACCTTC
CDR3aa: CASLGLEGLNYGYTF

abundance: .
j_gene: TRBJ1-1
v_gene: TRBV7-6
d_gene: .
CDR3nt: TGTGCCAGCAGCTTAGCTACAGGGATGAACACTGAAGCTTTCTTT
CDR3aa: CASSLATGMNTEAFF

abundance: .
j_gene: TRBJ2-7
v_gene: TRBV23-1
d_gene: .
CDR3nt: TGCGCCAACGGGACAACCACCCACTACGAGCAGTACTTC
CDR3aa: CANGTTTHYEQYF

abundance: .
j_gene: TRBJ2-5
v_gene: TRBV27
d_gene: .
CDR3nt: TGTGCCAGCTCTCCTTGGTCCCGAGGTGAGACCCAGTACTTC
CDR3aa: CASSPWSRGETQYF

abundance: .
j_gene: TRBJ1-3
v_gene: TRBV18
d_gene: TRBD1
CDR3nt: TGTGCCAGCTCACCCGGGCCAGGGGGTGGAAACACCATATATTTT
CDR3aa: CASSPGPGGGNTIYF

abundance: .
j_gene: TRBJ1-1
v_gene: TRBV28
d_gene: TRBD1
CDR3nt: TGTGCCAGCAACACGCACGGGACAGGGGGGATTGAAGCTTTCTTT
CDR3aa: CASNTHGTGGIEAFF

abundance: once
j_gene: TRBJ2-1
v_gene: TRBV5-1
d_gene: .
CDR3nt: TGCGCCAGCAGCTTGGCACTAGCTTCCTACAATGAGCAGTTCTTC
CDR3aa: CASSLALASYNEQFF

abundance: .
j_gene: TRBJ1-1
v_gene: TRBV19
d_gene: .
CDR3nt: TGTGCCAGTACAAAGGGCCAGGGTTACACTGAAGCTTTCTTT
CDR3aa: CASTKGQGYTEAFF

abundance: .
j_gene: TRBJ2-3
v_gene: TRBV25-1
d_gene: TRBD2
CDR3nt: TGTGCCAGCAGTGAATGGGTTAGCGGGGACACAGATACGCAGTATTTT
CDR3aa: CASSEWVSGDTDTQYF

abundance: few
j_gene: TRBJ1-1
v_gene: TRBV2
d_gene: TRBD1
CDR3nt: TGTGCCAGCGGGACAGGGTTCGGCACTGAAGCTTTCTTT
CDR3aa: CASGTGFGTEAFF